This T cell receptor beta chain was sequenced in a study of T cell responses to AZD1222 COVID-19 vaccine. Overall study: The study pooled second doses at about 4 or about 12 weeks. Study results and caveats: Spike was spanned by vaccine-associated CD4 TCRs, which were dominant at 160-218 and 743-854. Unmutated regions of variants are reportedly targeted by nearly half of spike-specific TCRs. Repertoire sampling happened only post peak T cell response.

Data came from immunoSEQ multiplex PCR; TCRdb stores just in-frame clones and leaves some out. Here the sample spans 150,000 to 200,000 clones, approximately 90% being singletons. Turning to this clone: Antigen specificity is unknown.

V was clipped by 0 bases and J by 4 bases, with 13 bases between them. The CDR3 extends over 15 amino acids. The germline gives CDR1 SGDLS, CDR2 YYNGEE. The sequence derives from an adult in good health. The specimen was peripheral blood, collected on day 0 of AZD1222 vaccination. This chain uses TRBV9 with TRBJ1-2, with a weak D call TRBD1 (5 bases). Here the CDR3 DNA reads TGTGCCAGCAGCGTAGATCAGGGCTCGGGCTATGGCTACACCTTC. Protein: CASSVDQGSGYGYTF.